One and the same sample provided the 2 T cell receptor beta chains below, sequenced in a study of OX40 agonist ivuxolimab in advanced cancers. TCRdb's copy holds only in-frame clones and misses some; the assay was immunoSEQ multiplex PCR. The repertoire holds roughly 60,000 clones, with 80% to 90% as singletons. The sample in question was CD4+ or CD8+ T cells sorted from blood, obtained in a trial of the OX40 agonist ivuxolimab. Every receptor here comes from an adult with an advanced solid tumor such as melanoma, head and neck, liver or kidney cancer.

The chain is built from TRBV19 and TRBJ1-5, with 7 bases matching TRBD1. V shed 8 bases, J shed 2 bases, and the junction held 3 bases outside the gene matches. The CDR3 loop spans 13 amino acids. Per germline, CDR1 LNHDA and CDR2 SQIVND (reference sequence). The CDR3: CASGGTGNQPQHF. In DNA form, the CDR3 reads TGTGCCAGTGGAGGGACAGGCAATCAGCCCCAGCATTTT.

The chain uses TRBV28 and TRBJ2-7; perhaps D is TRBD1 or TRBD2 (5 bases each). V was pared by 7 bases and J by 1 base, with 11 bases between. Germline CDR1 MDHEN, CDR2 SYDVKM. The CDR3 totals 13 residues. CDR3: CASTTGRSYEQYF. CDR3 nucleotides: TGTGCCAGCACCACGGGGCGGTCCTACGAGCAGTACTTC.